These T cell receptor beta chains were read from a single sample in a study of cytomegalovirus exposure and HLA in healthy donors. The table came from immunoSEQ multiplex PCR; TCRdb's copy has only in-frame clones and leaves some out. The sample has around 99,000 clones, 76% seen once; the top ten hold about 8%. Sequenced material: PBMCs. These receptors all come from a woman between 50 and 59 years old in good health and CMV-seropositive. Each CDR3 is given with its conserved first and last residue. Fields, in order: D gene, clone size, J gene, V gene, CDR3 protein, CDR3 DNA. D genes are given only for firm matches. The listing skips clone size in some rows; elsewhere it reads once, few, many or a size class.

.	.	TRBJ2-7	TRBV11-2	CASSLGRPYEQYF	TGTGCCAGCAGCTTAGGCAGGCCCTACGAGCAGTACTTC
.	.	TRBJ2-7	TRBV7-2	CASSLERLGDYEQYF	TGTGCCAGCAGCTTAGAGCGGCTCGGAGATTACGAGCAGTACTTC
.	.	TRBJ2-1	TRBV7-9	CASSPYNEQFF	TGTGCCAGCAGCCCGTACAATGAGCAGTTCTTC
TRBD2	.	TRBJ2-5	TRBV10-3	CAISESRAGGKETQYF	TGTGCCATCAGTGAGTCGAGAGCGGGAGGGAAAGAGACCCAGTACTTC
TRBD1	.	TRBJ1-4	TRBV5-6	CASSLGQGLKEKLFF	TGTGCCAGCAGCTTGGGACAGGGGTTGAAGGAAAAACTGTTTTTT
TRBD2	.	TRBJ2-3	TRBV10-1	CASSDGTSGDTDTQYF	TGCGCCAGCAGTGATGGAACTAGCGGGGACACAGATACGCAGTATTTT
.	few	TRBJ1-1	TRBV6-6	CASSQTPGATEAFF	TGTGCCAGCAGTCAGACTCCAGGGGCCACTGAAGCTTTCTTT
.	.	TRBJ1-5	TRBV7-9	CSSSLQGSSQPQHF	TGTTCCAGCAGCCTGCAGGGATCGAGTCAGCCCCAGCATTTT
.	.	TRBJ2-7	TRBV2	CASSRSSGDEQYF	TGTGCCAGCAGCAGATCCTCGGGGGACGAGCAGTACTTC
TRBD2	.	TRBJ2-7	TRBV4-3	CASSHSSGSFPYEQYF	TGCGCCAGCAGCCACTCAAGCGGGAGTTTCCCGTACGAGCAGTACTTC